A selection of T cell receptor beta chains follows, all from one sample in a study of cytomegalovirus exposure and HLA in healthy donors. Assay used: immunoSEQ multiplex PCR; TCRdb lists only in-frame clones, some missing. The data hold over 85,000 clones, with around four fifths observed a single time. Source material: PBMCs. The source of these receptors is a man aged 30-40 years in good health and CMV-seropositive. Both conserved end residues are part of each CDR3.

j_call v_call cdr3_aa
TRBJ1-4 TRBV5-4 CASSSPDRGHEKLFF
TRBJ2-7 TRBV5-4 CASSLGGRPYEQYF
TRBJ2-2 TRBV7-8 CASSFVSGAGELFF
TRBJ2-7 TRBV6-5 CASSYSRGSYEQYF
TRBJ1-5 TRBV6-6 CASSYADRGMAQHF
TRBJ1-3 TRBV21-1 CASRRQVNTIYF
TRBJ1-1 TRBV6-1 CASSRQGAGTEAFF
TRBJ2-2 TRBV11-3 CASSTPGQLNTGELFF
TRBJ1-2 TRBV27 CASRQSFNYGYTF
TRBJ1-5 TRBV19 CASGAGGTDQPQHF
TRBJ2-5 TRBV6-1 CASSVGGNQETQYF
TRBJ1-1 TRBV11-3 CASSPRVPEAFF
TRBJ1-2 TRBV6-5 CASSSRQGYGYTF
TRBJ2-2 TRBV5-8 CASSLLLASNTGELFF
TRBJ2-5 TRBV27 CASGTGTSGQETQYF
TRBJ2-7 TRBV13 CASSLGLTSGSYEQYF
TRBJ2-1 TRBV2 CASNLAAYNEQFF
TRBJ2-5 TRBV18 CASSPGTRQETQYF
TRBJ2-2 TRBV6-5 CASSVGQMNTGELFF
TRBJ2-1 TRBV18 CASSLNQGYNEQFF